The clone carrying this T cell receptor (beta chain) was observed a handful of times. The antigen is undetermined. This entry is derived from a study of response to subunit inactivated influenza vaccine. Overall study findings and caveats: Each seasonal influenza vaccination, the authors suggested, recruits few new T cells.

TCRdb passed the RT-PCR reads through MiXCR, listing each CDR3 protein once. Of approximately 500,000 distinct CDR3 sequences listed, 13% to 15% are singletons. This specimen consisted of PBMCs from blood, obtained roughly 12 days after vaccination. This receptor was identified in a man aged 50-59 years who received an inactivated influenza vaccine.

The CDR3 DNA sequence: TGTGCCACCAGCAGCGGACCGGTATACTACAATGAGCAGTTCTTC. Its translation: CATSSGPVYYNEQFF. This chain links TRBV15 with TRBJ2-1, with D hard to call. V was shortened by 3 bases and J by 3 bases, with 12 bases between the two germline ends. Germline V gives CDR1 LNHNV, CDR2 YYDKDF (reference sequence). The CDR3 totals 15 residues.